This TCR beta chain was observed in a study of cytomegalovirus exposure and HLA in healthy donors. PCR was performed using 60 Vbeta and 13 Jbeta primers. TCRdb's copy holds only in-frame clones and misses some; the assay was immunoSEQ multiplex PCR. The sample has more than 110,000 clones, just over 70% seen once. Trimming pared 3 bases from V and 1 base from J, leaving 10 bases between. This CDR3 has 14 residues. The V gene's germline CDR1 is ENHRY and CDR2 SYGVKD. This clone was counted between two and nine times. This chain links TRBV10-3 with TRBJ2-7, with TRBD1 as a possible D gene (6 bases). Sequenced: PBMCs. This receptor was taken from a woman in her twenties or thirties in good health and CMV-seronegative. As DNA, the CDR3 is TGTGCCATCAGTGAACAGAGGGGGTCCTACGAGCAGTACTTC. Translated, it gives CAISEQRGSYEQYF.